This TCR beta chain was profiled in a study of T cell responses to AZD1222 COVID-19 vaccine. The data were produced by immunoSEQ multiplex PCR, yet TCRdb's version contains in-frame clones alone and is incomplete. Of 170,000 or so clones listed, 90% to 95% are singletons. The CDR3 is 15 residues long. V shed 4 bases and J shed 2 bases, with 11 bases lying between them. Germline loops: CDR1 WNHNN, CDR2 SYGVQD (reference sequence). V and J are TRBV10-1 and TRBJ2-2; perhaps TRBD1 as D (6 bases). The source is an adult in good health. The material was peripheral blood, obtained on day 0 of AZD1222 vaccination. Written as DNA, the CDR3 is TGCGCCAGCAGTGCCAGGGGCACCAACACCGGGGAGCTGTTTTTT. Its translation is CASSARGTNTGELFF.